This TCR beta chain emerged from a study of beta chain features in type 1 diabetes. V was clipped by 5 bases and J by 2 bases, with 16 bases between them. Germline V gene sequence: CDR1 LNHDA, CDR2 SQIVND (reference sequence). The CDR3 runs 15 residues. Since all of the isolated RNA was reverse transcribed, expressed TCRB transcripts were what got sequenced. Some clones are missing from TCRdb's copy, which holds only in-frame ones; the method was immunoSEQ multiplex PCR. The sample lists hundreds of thousands of clones, about 12% occurring once. Source material: naive CD4+ T cells from blood. The chain carries TRBV19 and TRBJ2-7; possibly TRBD2 for D (6 bases). This sequence was found in a man younger than 35 in good health. The CDR3 loop reads CASSAGPSLAYEQYF. The CDR3 DNA follows: TGTGCCAGTAGTGCGGGACCGTCCCTCGCCTACGAGCAGTACTTC. The full variable domain, completed using reference TRBV19 and TRBJ2-7, is DGGITQSPKYLFRKEGQNVTLSCEQNLNHDAMYWYRQDPGQGLRLIYYSQIVNDFQKGDIAEGYSVSREKKESFPLTVTSAQKNPTAFYLCASSAGPSLAYEQYFGPGTRLTVT.